This T cell receptor (beta chain) comes out of a study of T cells in Graves' hyperthyroidism and ophthalmopathy. Worth noting for this clonotype: A much larger clone differs from this one at a single base, so this may be a read error.

TCR beta CDR3 regions were amplified from RNA transcripts. Using the HTBI primer set, a first-round RT-PCR was run on the TCR CDR3. TCRdb used MiXCR to reprocess the multiplex PCR reads, holding one entry per CDR3 protein. The sample carries about 290,000 distinct CDR3 sequences, 15% to 20% recorded once. Germline assignment: CDR1 PRHDT and CDR2 FYEKMQ (reference sequence). The CDR3 totals 14 residues. Patients counted as stable if ophthalmopathy did not develop within 18 months. Diagnoses rested on clinical symptoms, serum thyroxine and TRAb, thyroid ultrasound and orbital computed tomography. The PBMCs were sourced from fresh peripheral blood (approximately 9 ml).

J is TRBJ2-1 and V is TRBV13; D is uncertain. This TCR derives from a man aged 30 to 39 with Graves' hyperthyroidism. Sequenced: blood. The CDR3 DNA is TGTGCCAGCAGCTTAATGAGCTCCTACAATGGGCAGTTCTTC. Translation: CASSLMSSYNGQFF.